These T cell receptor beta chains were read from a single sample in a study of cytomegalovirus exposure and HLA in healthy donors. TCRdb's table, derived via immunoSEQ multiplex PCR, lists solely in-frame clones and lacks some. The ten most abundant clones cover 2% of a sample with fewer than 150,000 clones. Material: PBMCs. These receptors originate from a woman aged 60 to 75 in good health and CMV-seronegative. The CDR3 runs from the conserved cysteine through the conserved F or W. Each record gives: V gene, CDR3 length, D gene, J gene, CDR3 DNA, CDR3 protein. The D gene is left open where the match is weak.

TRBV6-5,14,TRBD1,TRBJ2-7,TGTGCCAGCAGCCCTGACAGGGGTCAATACGAGCAGTACTTC,CASSPDRGQYEQYF
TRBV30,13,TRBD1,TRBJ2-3,TGTGCCTCTCACAGGGGTAACGCAGATACGCAGTATTTT,CASHRGNADTQYF
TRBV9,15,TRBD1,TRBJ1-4,TGTGCCAGCAGCGTAGCGATAGGGGGCACTGAAAAACTGTTTTTT,CASSVAIGGTEKLFF
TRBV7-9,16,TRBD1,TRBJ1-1,TGTGCCAGCAGCTTAGGTTCAGGGGGAGGAGGTACTGAAGCTTTCTTT,CASSLGSGGGGTEAFF
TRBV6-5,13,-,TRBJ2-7,TGTGCCAGCAGTTACGTTGGCAGCTACGAGCAGTACTTC,CASSYVGSYEQYF
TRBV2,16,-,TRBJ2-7,TGTGCCAGCGGGGAGGATTCCGGGACTTACTCCTACGAGCAGTACTTC,CASGEDSGTYSYEQYF
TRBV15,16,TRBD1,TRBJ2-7,TGTGCCACCAGCAGAGATGCCGGGACAGGGGGCCACGAGCAGTACTTC,CATSRDAGTGGHEQYF
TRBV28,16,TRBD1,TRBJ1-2,TGTGCCAGCACCCGCTACCCGGGACAGGGCGCCCCTGGCTACACCTTC,CASTRYPGQGAPGYTF
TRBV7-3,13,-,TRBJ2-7,TGTGCCAGCAGCTTAAACAGGGCTCACGAGCAGTACTTC,CASSLNRAHEQYF
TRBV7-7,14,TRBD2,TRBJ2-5,TGTGCTAGCAGCGCGGGCCCGGGGGGGGAGACCCAGTACTTC,CASSAGPGGETQYF
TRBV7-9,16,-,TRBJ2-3,TGTGCCAGCAGCCCCCCTCTAGCGTCTAGCACAGATACGCAGTATTTT,CASSPPLASSTDTQYF
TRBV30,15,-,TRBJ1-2,TGTGCCTGGAGTGTAGATTTAGAGGTGACCTATGGCTACACCTTC,CAWSVDLEVTYGYTF
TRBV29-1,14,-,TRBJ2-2,TGCAGCGTCGTTAGAAACAGGGCCACCGGGGAGCTGTTTTTT,CSVVRNRATGELFF
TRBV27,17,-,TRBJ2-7,TGTGCCAGCAGTCCCTTCGGGACTTTCCTTAGCTCCTACGAGCAGTACTTC,CASSPFGTFLSSYEQYF
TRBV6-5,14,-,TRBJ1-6,TGTGCCAGCAGTTACGGCACCAATAATTCACCCCTCCACTTT,CASSYGTNNSPLHF
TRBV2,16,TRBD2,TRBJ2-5,TGTGCCAGCAGTGAGGCTAGCGGGAGGGCCGGAGAGACCCAGTACTTC,CASSEASGRAGETQYF
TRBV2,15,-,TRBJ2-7,TGTGCCAGCAGTGAAGGCGCCGGTGAGGAGCACGAGCAGTACTTC,CASSEGAGEEHEQYF
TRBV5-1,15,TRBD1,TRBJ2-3,TGCGCCAGCAGCGTGACAGGGACAGGCGCAGATACGCAGTATTTT,CASSVTGTGADTQYF
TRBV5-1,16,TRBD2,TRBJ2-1,TGCGCCAGCAGCCCGAGGCCTAGCGGGAACGGCAATGAGCAGTTCTTC,CASSPRPSGNGNEQFF
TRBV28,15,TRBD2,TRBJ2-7,TGTGCCAGCAGTTCAATAGCGGGAGGGAAATACGAGCAGTACTTC,CASSSIAGGKYEQYF
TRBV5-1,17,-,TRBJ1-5,TGCGCCAGCAGCTTGGATGGCAGGATAGATAGCAATCAGCCCCAGCATTTT,CASSLDGRIDSNQPQHF
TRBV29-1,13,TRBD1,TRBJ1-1,TGCAGCGTGAAACCTGGGACAGTCACTGAAGCTTTCTTT,CSVKPGTVTEAFF
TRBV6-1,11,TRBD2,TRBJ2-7,TGTGCCAGCCTCCGGGAGGGAGAGCAGTACTTC,CASLREGEQYF
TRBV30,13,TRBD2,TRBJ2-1,TGTGCCTGGAGTACCCAGACTAGCGGGTCGCAGTTCTTC,CAWSTQTSGSQFF
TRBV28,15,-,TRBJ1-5,TGTGCCAGCAGTTCGGACACCAGCTACAATCAGCCCCAGCATTTT,CASSSDTSYNQPQHF
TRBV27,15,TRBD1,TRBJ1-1,TGTGCCAGCAGTTCCCACAGGGGGTCTGTCACTGAAGCTTTCTTT,CASSSHRGSVTEAFF
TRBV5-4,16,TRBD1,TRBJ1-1,TGTGCCAGCAGCTTGGACGCACAGGGGGTTAACACTGAAGCTTTCTTT,CASSLDAQGVNTEAFF
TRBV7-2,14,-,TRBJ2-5,TGTGCCAGCAGCTTTTCGCGGCCCGCCGGGACCCAGTACTTC,CASSFSRPAGTQYF
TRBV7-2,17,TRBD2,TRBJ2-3,TGTGCCAGCAGCAAATTAGCGGGGTCGTCTAGCACAGATACGCAGTATTTT,CASSKLAGSSSTDTQYF
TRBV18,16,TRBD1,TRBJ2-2,TGTGCCAGCTCACGTCAGGGGGCAGTGGACACCGGGGAGCTGTTTTTT,CASSRQGAVDTGELFF
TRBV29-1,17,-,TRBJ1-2,TGCAGCGTTGTAGAACCCCTAGCAAGAGTCATTAACTATGGCTACACCTTC,CSVVEPLARVINYGYTF
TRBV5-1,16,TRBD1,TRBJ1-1,TGCGCCAGCGGATTGTTTAGTGGACAGGGGAGCACTGAAGCTTTCTTT,CASGLFSGQGSTEAFF
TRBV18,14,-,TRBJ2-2,TGTGCCAGCTCACCAAACGGGAACACCGGGGAGCTGTTTTTT,CASSPNGNTGELFF